This T cell receptor beta chain appears in the sequencing data of a study of PD-1 blockade in classical Hodgkin lymphoma. Data came from immunoSEQ multiplex PCR; TCRdb stores just in-frame clones and leaves some out. In the table there are about 26,000 clones, roughly two thirds of which are singletons. Looked up from germline, CDR1 is KGHSH and CDR2 is LQKENI. The CDR3 consists of 15 residues. Trimming removed 3 bases at V and 2 bases at J, with 13 bases between. Study-level results: Complete responders' baseline diversity resembled that of newly diagnosed patients. After ASCT, patients who started nivolumab under 1 year later were excluded.

Turning to this clone: Its antigen remains unidentified.

Each patient experienced a relapse that followed autologous stem cell transplantation, and brentuximab vedotin exposure varied. This clonotype was sampled from a human donor with classical Hodgkin lymphoma. The sequencing used peripheral blood mononuclear cells (PBMCs), collected before the second cycle of nivolumab. The rearrangement joins TRBV18 to TRBJ2-5; D ambiguous. The CDR3 DNA reads TGTGCCAGCTCACCTCCTGGGCCCGGACAAGAGACCCAGTACTTC. Translated, it gives CASSPPGPGQETQYF.